The source of this TCR beta chain is a study of blood T cell repertoires in COVID-19. Study overall: Samples representing acute and convalescent COVID-19 were sourced from the United States, Italy and Spain. In each case, the material was cDNA or gDNA derived from T cells, B-cell-depleted T cells, or PBMCs.

In the authors' methods: Amplification of reference gene primers was used by the study to estimate nucleated cell counts. Clones were read by immunoSEQ multiplex PCR, and TCRdb kept only the in-frame ones, dropping some. The V and J calls and clone size are taken from that table; D and trimming were inferred from the DNA. The sample consists of about 180,000 clones, around 80% of them appearing once. This clone was observed a handful of times. The germline gives CDR1 SGHDT, CDR2 YYEEEE. The CDR3 totals 18 residues. Trimming removed 1 base from V and 0 bases from J, with 17 bases in between. V gene TRBV5-6 combines with J gene TRBJ1-5; tentative D call: TRBD1 (5 bases). The source is a woman aged 55-70 years with acute or convalescent COVID-19. The sequenced material came from peripheral blood. CDR3 coding DNA: TGTGCCAGCAGCTTGAGGGGTCTCGCGCGGAATAGCAATCAGCCCCAGCATTTT. This codes for CASSLRGLARNSNQPQHF.